These 5 T cell receptor beta chains came from one sample sequenced in a study of CXCR3-negative and CXCR3-positive naive CD8 T cells. UMI-labeled 5' RACE yielded the TRB cDNA libraries. One entry per CDR3 protein, without DNA, is what TCRdb gives after re-calling the 5' RACE reads. The specimen's table records 150,000 or so distinct CDR3 sequences. Study results and caveats: When CXCR3-positive naive cells were set against CXCR3-negative naive cells, the former had more hydrophobic TRB CDR3s.

No cognate antigen is known for these TCRs. The sequenced sample was naive CXCR3+ CD8+ T cells from blood. Described subset: CD45RO-CCR7+CD27+CD95- naive CD8+ T cells expressing CXCR3 (TNR3+). Source of these receptors: a human donor in good health. Some clones in this sample may be carry-over from other donors' samples.

This chain connects TRBV5-5 to TRBJ2-1. The length of the CDR3 is 16 residues. Germline CDR1 reads SGHKS; CDR2 reads YYEKEE (reference sequence). CDR3 protein: CASSLSDLNSYNEQFF.

The chain joins TRBV12-3 or TRBV12-4 to TRBJ2-1; the D call from TCRdb, TRBD1, cannot be confirmed without DNA. The CDR3 covers 14 residues. CDR3 loop: CASREGAVTNEQFF.

The chain carries TRBV28 and TRBJ2-7; TCRdb's D call of TRBD1 is untestable without DNA. CDR1 is MDHEN and CDR2 is SYDVKM in the germline V gene. CDR3 length: 13 amino acids. The CDR3 is CAGRDRSGHEQYF.

The chain combines TRBV29-1 with TRBJ2-1; TCRdb returns TRBD2, unconfirmable since there is no DNA. This CDR3 has 13 residues. The germline CDR1 and CDR2 sequences are SQVTM and ANQGSEA. The CDR3: CSPGTSGGNEQFF.

The rearrangement links TRBV29-1 to TRBJ2-2; TCRdb calls TRBD1, which cannot be checked without DNA. Germline-derived CDR1 and CDR2 are SQVTM and ANQGSEA. The CDR3 has 13 amino acids. The CDR3 reads CSVEGAVTGELFF.